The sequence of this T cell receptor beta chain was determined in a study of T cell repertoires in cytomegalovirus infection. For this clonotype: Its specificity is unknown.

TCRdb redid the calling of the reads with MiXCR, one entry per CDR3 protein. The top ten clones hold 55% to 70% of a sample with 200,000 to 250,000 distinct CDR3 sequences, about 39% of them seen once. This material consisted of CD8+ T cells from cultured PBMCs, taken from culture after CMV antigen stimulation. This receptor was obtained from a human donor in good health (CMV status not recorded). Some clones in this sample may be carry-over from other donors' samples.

The CDR3: CASSEAIGQQETQYF. The CDR3 DNA is TGTGCCAGCAGTGAAGCAATCGGTCAGCAAGAGACCCAGTACTTC. The chain carries TRBV2 and TRBJ2-5; no clear D. Germline V lookup: CDR1 SNHLY, CDR2 FYNNEI. The CDR3 loop spans 15 amino acids. Trimming shortened V by 0 bases and J by 2 bases, and 10 bases separated the two germline ends.